The present TCR beta chain was sequenced within a study of technical replicates of blood from a few donors. The germline CDR1 and CDR2 sequences are MNHEY and SVGAGI. V was cut by 7 bases and J by 0 bases, with 13 bases left in between. This CDR3 has 15 amino acids. Using immunoSEQ multiplex PCR, the repertoire was profiled, and TCRdb retains in-frame clones only, with some absent. This table holds some 100,000 clones, over 90% found once. Input material: T cells isolated from PBMCs. The TCR comes from a human donor in good health. The chain has TRBV6-5 and TRBJ1-3; D not certain. CDR3 coding DNA: TGTGCCAGCATACAGACGGGAAGCTCTGGAAACACCATATATTTT. Amino acid sequence: CASIQTGSSGNTIYF.